Detailed here is one TCR beta chain. The specificity of this receptor is unknown. Germline and junction disagree at one end, which may indicate a read error. Reading the germline V gene (reference sequence) gives CDR1 GTSNPN and CDR2 SVGIG. Including cysteine and phenylalanine, the CDR3 has 14 amino acids. Only the CDR3 DNA stays, 42 bases, in frame from base 1. These data come from a study of molecular identifiers for immune sequencing clone quantification (dated by TCRdb to 2017 to 2018). Regarding the study in general: For a replicate experiment, RNA from roughly 20,000 or 100,000 naive CD8 T cells was divided into five aliquots, and four of the five aliquots were sequenced. CD8 T cells were used in a methods study to benchmark molecular-identifier clustering-based TCR repertoire sequencing (MIDCIRS) and TCR RNA copy counting. The paper as a whole reports these results and caveats: Highly expanded clone sizes could be underestimated if identical TCR molecules share a barcode. Modeling estimated around 3.2 recovered TCR RNA copies per cell, compared with 8.5 to 10 by digital PCR, which implies about 30% capture efficiency. When barcode sub-clustering was left out, chimeric consensus sequences inflated TCR diversity, with chimeras reaching as high as 47%. The naive libraries included spiked-in Jurkat TCR RNA (around 10 copies' worth), and this RNA is not part of the donor repertoire. A single cell's worth of spiked-in Jurkat TCR RNA was reported detectable even among under 1.3 million naive CD8 T cells. In CMV-specific effector cells, clones with more than 20 RNA copies contained over 98% of molecules, whereas in naive cells such clones contained under 1% of molecules.

Library method: PCR. Sequencing used a NextSeq 500. Preparation of bulk TCR libraries followed a previously described approach, with the TCR primers listed in Table S5. Total RNA was purified with the Qiagen AllPrep DNA/RNA kit. Reads from multiple sequencing runs of the same library were pooled before analysis. The study's own analysis went as follows. Reads were retained only if an exact TCR constant sequence was present, and the retained reads were trimmed to 150 nt and grouped according to their 12-nt molecular barcodes. Reads inside each barcode group were sub-clustered using a 15% Levenshtein threshold, and a quality-weighted consensus sequence was constructed for each RNA molecule. Non-functional sequences were discarded, and so were lower-count sequences lying one edit away from another sequence. Barcode sub-clusters with fewer than 20% of the maximum read count were removed, based on fitting two negative binomial distributions. The raw public reads went through TCRdb reprocessing: fastp at Q25, MiXCR clone calling, in-frame beta chains kept. Rows matching on CDR3 protein sequence are summarized as one entry with the most common DNA and genes. The V and J calls follow TCRdb's processing rather than the paper's. Present in this sample are roughly 320,000 distinct CDR3 sequences, about 22% of which were seen just once. The biggest ten clones account for 0.65% to 0.75% of the sample.

Naive CD8 T cell libraries were made from approximately 20,000 to 1,000,000 sorted cells using 10%, 30% or 50% of purified RNA. On a BD FACSAria II, naive CD8 T cells were FACS-sorted as CD8+CD4-CCR7+CD45RA+ and collected into RLT Plus buffer. To test detection sensitivity, Jurkat RNA equal to around 10 TCR copies was added to samples of about 17,000-1,100,000 naive CD8 T cells. Enrichment of CD8 T cells was done with RosetteSep CD8+ T Cell Enrichment Cocktail plus Ficoll-Paque, and ACK red cell lysis came afterward. Sequencing was carried out using naive CD8+ T cells from blood, with Jurkat cell RNA spiked in. The sample's cell subset or site label, decoded: FACS-sorted CD8+CD4-CCR7+CD45RA+ naive T cells. The chain links TRBV30 with TRBJ2-5, with 13 bases in between that match TRBD2. This TCR was recovered from a human donor in good health. Some libraries in this study had Jurkat cell RNA spiked in. The CDR3 loop reads CAWATSGGGETQYF. The DNA is as follows: TGTGCCTGGGCCACTAGCGGGGGGGGAGAGACTCAGTACTTC. Supplemented by the reference TRBV30 and TRBJ2-5 proteins around the CDR3, the complete variable domain is SQTIHQWPATLVQPVGSPLSLECTVEGTSNPNLYWYRQAAGRGLQLLFYSVGIGQISSEVPQNLSASRPQDRQFILSSKKLLLSDSGFYLCAWATSGGGETQYFGPGTRLLVL.